The T cell receptor (beta chain) under discussion was sequenced for a study of T cell responses to AZD1222 COVID-19 vaccine. Study-wide points: Mostly white British, mostly female donors; authors suggested clonal diversity may be underestimated. Spike as a whole was targeted by vaccine-associated CD4 TCRs, dominant at 160-218 and 743-854.

Using immunoSEQ multiplex PCR, the repertoire was profiled, and TCRdb retains in-frame clones only, with some absent. This sample has some 74,000 clones, with 70% to 90% found just once. Note on this clone: The antigen remains unidentified.

V was pared by 2 bases and J by 2 bases, with 6 bases of the junction left unmatched. The CDR3 length is 16 residues. The V gene's germline CDR1 is SGHTA and CDR2 FQGNSA. The origin of this receptor is an adult who received the AZD1222 COVID-19 vaccine. This specimen was peripheral blood, taken 28 days after the second AZD1222 dose. The chain links TRBV7-2 to TRBJ1-2, with 9 nucleotides matching TRBD1. This CDR3 is CASSLSGQGRNYGYTF. The CDR3 nucleotides read TGTGCCAGCAGCTTATCTGGACAGGGGCGGAACTATGGCTACACCTTC.